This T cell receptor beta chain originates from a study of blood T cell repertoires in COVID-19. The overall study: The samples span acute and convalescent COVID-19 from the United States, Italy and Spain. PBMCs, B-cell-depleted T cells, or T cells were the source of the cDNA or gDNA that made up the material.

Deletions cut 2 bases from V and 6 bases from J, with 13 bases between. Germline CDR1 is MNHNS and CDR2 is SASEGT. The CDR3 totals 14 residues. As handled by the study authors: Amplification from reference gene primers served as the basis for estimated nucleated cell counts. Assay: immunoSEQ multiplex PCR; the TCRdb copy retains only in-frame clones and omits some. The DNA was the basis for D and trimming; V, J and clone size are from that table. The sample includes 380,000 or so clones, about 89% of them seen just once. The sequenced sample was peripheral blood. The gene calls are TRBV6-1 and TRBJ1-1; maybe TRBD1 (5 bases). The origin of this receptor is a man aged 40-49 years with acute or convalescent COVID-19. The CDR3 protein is CASSEFREVAEAFF. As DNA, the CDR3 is TGTGCCAGCAGTGAATTCAGGGAAGTGGCTGAAGCTTTCTTT.